Here is one T cell receptor beta chain with its context. Its antigen is undetermined. The data derive from a study of cytomegalovirus exposure and HLA in healthy donors. Overall study findings and caveats: In an earlier analysis, in roughly 580 donors, most V segments appeared productive either ~87% or ~30% of the time. It was in a later analysis that TCR association rates were seen to vary by HLA locus, highest for DRB1 and lowest for HLA-C. A later analysis linked a missense variant in DCLRE1C to the trimming of TCR beta V and J genes. Looking again later, the authors saw that most CMV-associated TCR beta chains seemed HLA-restricted.

The PCR was carried out with 60 Vbeta primers and 13 Jbeta primers. TCRdb keeps only in-frame clones here, not all; method: immunoSEQ multiplex PCR. The sample lists fewer than 200,000 clones, about 75% occurring once. Germline trimming cut 7 bases from V and 10 bases from J; bases unmatched to any gene: 15. Germline V gene sequence: CDR1 MGHRA, CDR2 YSYEKL. The CDR3 has 15 amino acids. This clonotype originated in a female donor in good health and CMV-seronegative. The chain employs TRBV4-1 and TRBJ2-1; 8 nucleotides align to TRBD2. Sequenced input: PBMCs. This CDR3 reads CASTDRAGARIEQFF. The CDR3 DNA reads as TGCGCCAGCACCGACAGAGCGGGGGCCCGCATCGAGCAGTTCTTC.